The next 25 T cell receptor beta chains were all read from a single sample in a study of blood T cell repertoires in COVID-19. Data came from immunoSEQ multiplex PCR; TCRdb stores just in-frame clones and leaves some out. The sample includes approximately 300,000 clones, nearly 90% of them seen just once. Sequencing was carried out using PBMCs or T cells enriched from blood (not recorded which). These receptors were collected from a young woman with acute COVID-19.

The DNA of the CDR3 is TGTGCCAGCAGTTCCCGGACAGGGACAGGCTACACCTTC. Protein sequence: CASSSRTGTGYTF. The rearrangement links TRBV6-5 to TRBJ1-2; 8 bases fit TRBD1. The CDR3 has 13 amino acids. The V and J ends lost 4 bases and 8 bases, in that order; junction bases with no gene match: 6. In germline, CDR1 is MNHEY, CDR2 SVGAGI.

The V gene is TRBV10-3, the J gene TRBJ1-1, with 8 bases fitting TRBD1. The CDR3 sequence is 16 residues long. The junction had 11 bases not matched to a gene; V was cut back by 6 bases and J by 2 bases. Germline lookup yields CDR1 ENHRY and CDR2 SYGVKD. Written as DNA, the CDR3 is TGTGCCATCAGCCCCGGGACAGGAGCATTTAACACTGAAGCTTTCTTT. The encoded protein is CAISPGTGAFNTEAFF.

The V gene is TRBV4-2, the J gene TRBJ2-2; D perhaps matches TRBD2 (6 bases). With 1 base removed from V and 3 bases from J, the gap between germline ends came to 15 bases. CDR1 and CDR2 (germline): LGHNA, YNFKEQ. The length of the CDR3 is 17 residues. The CDR3 DNA reads TGTGCCAGCAGCCAAGTGGCAGGAGGGCTGGACACCGGGGAGCTGTTTTTT. Its translation is CASSQVAGGLDTGELFF.

The chain is built from TRBV15 and TRBJ2-7; 9 bases line up with TRBD1. The CDR3 sequence is 14 residues long. Trimming removed 1 base from V and 3 bases from J; junction bases left unmatched: 1. Per germline, CDR1 LNHNV and CDR2 YYDKDF (reference sequence). Written as DNA, the CDR3 is TGTGCCACCAGCAGAGGGACAGGGGACTACGAGCAGTACTTC. This encodes CATSRGTGDYEQYF. Full variable domain (outside the CDR3, taken from reference TRBV15 and TRBJ2-7): DAMVIQNPRYQVTQFGKPVTLSCSQTLNHNVMYWYQQKSSQAPKLLFHYYDKDFNNEADTPDNFQSRRPNTSFCFLDIRSPGLGDTAMYLCATSRGTGDYEQYFGPGTRLTVT.

The chain joins TRBV20-1 to TRBJ2-7; maybe TRBD2 (6 bases). CDR1 is DFQATT, CDR2 SNEGSKA, per germline (reference sequence). V was shortened by 3 bases and J by 0 bases, with 15 bases between the two germline ends. The CDR3 is made up of 15 amino acids. CDR3 bases: TGCAGTGCTAGTGGGGAAGGCGGGGCCTCCTACGAGCAGTACTTC. It encodes CSASGEGGASYEQYF.

The chain joins TRBV10-3 to TRBJ1-6; D might be TRBD1 (6 bases). Trimming shortened V by 6 bases and J by 7 bases, and 16 bases separated the two germline ends. CDR3 length equals 15 residues. Germline lookup yields CDR1 ENHRY and CDR2 SYGVKD. CDR3 region: CAIRGNREINSPLHF. DNA for the CDR3: TGTGCCATCAGGGGGAACAGGGAAATAAATTCACCCCTCCACTTT.

A single count supports this clone. V usage is TRBV5-5 and J usage is TRBJ1-1; a weak D match, TRBD1 (5 bases). Germline CDR1 and CDR2: SGHKS and YYEKEE (reference sequence). The CDR3 contains 17 residues. The V end was cut by 4 bases, the J end by 5 bases, with 24 bases between. In DNA, the CDR3 is TGTGCCAGCAGCCATAACCTTCACTTCGGGGGGAAGACTGAAGCTTTCTTT. It is translated as CASSHNLHFGGKTEAFF.

The chain joins TRBV19 to TRBJ1-5; 12 bases agree with TRBD1. The CDR3 is 16 residues long. Germline-derived CDR1 and CDR2 are LNHDA and SQIVND (reference sequence). V shed 1 base and J 7 bases; nucleotides not matched to a gene: 5. CDR3 DNA sequence: TGTGCCAGTAGTATAGGGGGGACAGGGGGCTGGCAGCCCCAGCATTTT. This sequence encodes CASSIGGTGGWQPQHF.

This clone occurred a few times. The chain is built from TRBV9 and TRBJ1-1; D may be TRBD1 (6 bases). The V end was cut by 1 base, the J end by 4 bases, with 14 bases between. CDR3 length: 15 amino acids. Germline-derived CDR1 and CDR2 are SGDLS and YYNGEE. CDR3 coding DNA: TGTGCCAGCAGCGTATTACAGGGAGGGAGCACTGAAGCTTTCTTT. This sequence encodes CASSVLQGGSTEAFF.

V usage is TRBV2 and J usage is TRBJ1-5; TRBD1 aligns across 7 bases. V shed 6 bases, J shed 0 bases, and the junction held 2 bases outside the gene matches. Germline values: CDR1 SNHLY, CDR2 FYNNEI. The CDR3 loop spans 14 amino acids. CDR3 coding DNA: TGTGCCAGCAGCGGGACAGTTAGCAATCAGCCCCAGCATTTT. The encoded protein is CASSGTVSNQPQHF.

This sequence joins TRBV14 and TRBJ2-3; no definite D call. Germline V lookup: CDR1 SGHDN, CDR2 FVKESK. V dropped 0 bases and J dropped 2 bases, with 9 bases sitting between them. CDR3 size: 15 residues. CDR3 region: CASSQDTDNTDTQYF. The CDR3 nucleotides are TGTGCCAGCAGCCAAGATACAGACAACACAGATACGCAGTATTTT.

The rearrangement links TRBV13 to TRBJ2-5; TRBD1 might be the D (6 bases). The CDR3 is 15 residues long. Germline V lookup: CDR1 PRHDT, CDR2 FYEKMQ (reference sequence). Trimming shortened V by 0 bases and J by 6 bases, and 14 bases separated the two germline ends. The CDR3 spells CASSLGRGRGKTQYF. The CDR3 coding sequence is TGTGCCAGCAGCTTAGGCCGGGGCAGGGGAAAGACCCAGTACTTC.

V usage is TRBV5-1 and J usage is TRBJ1-3; perhaps TRBD1 as D (6 bases). Deletions cut 0 bases from V and 7 bases from J, with 14 bases between. The CDR3 contains 15 residues. Germline V gives CDR1 SGHRS, CDR2 YFSETQ. CDR3 nucleotide sequence: TGCGCCAGCAGCTTGGCAGGGGTCCTTCGGAACACCATATATTTT. Translation gives CASSLAGVLRNTIYF.

Only a few counts were recorded for this clone. This chain connects TRBV5-1 to TRBJ1-2; no clear D. This CDR3 is built from 13 residues. Germline CDR1 is SGHRS and CDR2 is YFSETQ. Trimming removed 1 base from V and 6 bases from J, with 10 bases in between. The CDR3 DNA reads TGCGCCAGCAGCTTGTCCCCAGCGGATGGCTACACCTTC. It specifies CASSLSPADGYTF.

The chain uses TRBV7-3 and TRBJ1-1; a weak D match, TRBD1 (5 bases). Germline V gene lookup returns CDR1 SGHTA and CDR2 FQGTGA. Trimming cost V 1 base and J 1 base, with 7 bases left between them. This CDR3 comprises 14 residues. The CDR3 nucleotides read TGTGCCAGCAGCTTAATCGGGGGGAACACTGAAGCTTTCTTT. Translated: CASSLIGGNTEAFF.

This chain connects TRBV6-1 to TRBJ2-1, with 9 positions matching TRBD2. With 2 bases clipped from V and 6 bases from J, the junction kept 11 bases outside the gene matches. The CDR3 runs 17 residues. Per germline, CDR1 MNHNS and CDR2 SASEGT. This CDR3 reads CASSESFGLAGTNEQFF. The CDR3 bases are TGTGCCAGCAGTGAAAGTTTTGGGCTAGCGGGAACCAATGAGCAGTTCTTC.

The chain recombines TRBV28 with TRBJ2-3; TRBD1 matches at 10 bases. CDR1 is MDHEN and CDR2 is SYDVKM in the germline V gene. There are 15 residues in the CDR3. J lost 5 bases, V lost 5 bases, and 7 bases had no gene match. The CDR3: CASSLPDRGGDTQYF. The CDR3 DNA reads TGTGCCAGCAGTCTGCCGGACAGGGGGGGAGATACGCAGTATTTT.

V gene TRBV7-3 combines with J gene TRBJ1-5; no reliable D call. V was clipped by 3 bases and J by 5 bases, with 8 bases between them. The length of the CDR3 is 13 residues. Germline values: CDR1 SGHTA, CDR2 FQGTGA. Written as DNA, the CDR3 is TGTGCCAGCAGCTTGACTGTAGATCAGCCCCAGCATTTT. It yields the protein CASSLTVDQPQHF.

V gene TRBV2 combines with J gene TRBJ1-2, with D unresolved. This CDR3 contains 13 residues. V was clipped by 5 bases and J by 5 bases, with 12 bases between them. CDR1 and CDR2 from the germline V gene are SNHLY and FYNNEI. The CDR3 region has the DNA TGTGCCAGCAGTCGGGATAGGTGGTATGGCTACACCTTC. Amino acids: CASSRDRWYGYTF.

This chain connects TRBV12-3 or TRBV12-4 to TRBJ2-7; 7 bases match TRBD2. With 5 bases clipped from V and 5 bases from J, the junction kept 3 bases outside the gene matches. This CDR3 contains 12 residues. The CDR3, as DNA: TGTGCCAGCAGTCGTACTAGCGACGAGCAGTACTTC. Protein product: CASSRTSDEQYF.

The chain employs TRBV5-1 and TRBJ2-3; possibly TRBD2 for D (5 bases). The length of the CDR3 is 16 residues. Germline lookup yields CDR1 SGHRS and CDR2 YFSETQ. Trimming took off 1 base at V and 5 bases at J, with 17 bases between the two ends. CDR3: CASSLWGVLPQDTQYF. The CDR3 DNA sequence: TGCGCCAGCAGCTTGTGGGGAGTACTCCCACAAGATACGCAGTATTTT.

V is TRBV9 and J is TRBJ2-3; 15 bases align to TRBD2. CDR3 length: 18 amino acids. V lost 0 bases and J lost 5; bases outside the gene matches: 7. CDR1 and CDR2 (germline): SGDLS, YYNGEE. The CDR3 region has the DNA TGTGCCAGCAGCGTAGCATGGACTAGCGGGAGGGCCGAAGATACGCAGTATTTT. It yields the protein CASSVAWTSGRAEDTQYF. Full variable domain (missing parts from reference TRBV9 and TRBJ2-3): DSGVTQTPKHLITATGQRVTLRCSPRSGDLSVYWYQQSLDQGLQFLIQYYNGEERAKGNILERFSAQQFPDLHSELNLSSLELGDSALYFCASSVAWTSGRAEDTQYFGPGTRLTVL.

The chain links TRBV5-1 to TRBJ2-2; TRBD2 might be the D (6 bases). CDR1 is SGHRS and CDR2 is YFSETQ in the germline V gene. Trimming took off 3 bases at V and 7 bases at J, with 16 bases between the two ends. The CDR3 spans 15 residues. CDR3 protein: CASSSFGGYGGELFF. CDR3 DNA: TGCGCCAGCAGCTCCTTCGGGGGTTACGGCGGGGAGCTGTTTTTT. Full variable domain (remainder filled in from reference TRBV5-1 and TRBJ2-2): KAGVTQTPRYLIKTRGQQVTLSCSPISGHRSVSWYQQTPGQGLQFLFEYFSETQRNKGNFPGRFSGRQFSNSRSEMNVSTLELGDSALYLCASSSFGGYGGELFFGEGSRLTVL.

V usage is TRBV9 and J usage is TRBJ1-2, with 8 bases lining up with TRBD1. The junction had 7 bases not matched to a gene; V was cut back by 5 bases and J by 7 bases. This CDR3 is 13 amino acids long. Germline V gene sequence: CDR1 SGDLS, CDR2 YYNGEE. The CDR3: CASRGQVIGGYTF. The CDR3 DNA is TGTGCCAGCAGGGGACAGGTGATAGGTGGCTACACCTTC.

With regard to this clone: One junction end disagrees with the germline gene, perhaps due to a read error. V and J are TRBV7-9 and TRBJ1-1, with no clear D. This CDR3 is 12 amino acids long. Per the germline V gene, CDR1 is SEHNR and CDR2 is FQNEAQ (reference sequence). The CDR3: CASSSGSRILAF. The CDR3 DNA reads as TGTGCCAGCAGCTCCGGGAGTCGGATCTTAGCCTTT.